These 8 T cell receptor beta chains came from one sample sequenced in a study of shared clonotypes between healthy human individuals (dated by TCRdb to between 2020 and 2021). Receptors were amplified or captured by the immunoSEQ multiplex PCR assay. Not all clones reach the TCRdb copy of this immuneACCESS table, which keeps in-frame sequences only. Checked studies attribute under half of the gap to unresolved V genes and leave the rest unexplained. A total of fewer than 2.5 million clones appear in this sample, roughly 93% of them only once. The ten largest clones represent approximately 0.35% of the sample. Sequencing was carried out using naive CD4+ T cells from PBMCs. Interpreted using the paper, the cell subset or site label stands for: CD45RA+ positively selected. The receptors here all came from a man aged 18 to 29 in good health. Some clones in this sample may be carry-over from other donors' samples.

This clone was recorded only once. The CDR3 DNA is TGCGCCAGCAGCTTTTCCCGGGACGCCAGTCCCGGGGAGCTGTTTTTT. Amino acids: CASSFSRDASPGELFF. This chain joins TRBV5-1 and TRBJ2-2; D may correspond to TRBD1 or TRBD2 (5 bases each). The germline V gene encodes CDR1 SGHRS and CDR2 YFSETQ. V lost 2 bases to trimming and J lost 6 bases, with 17 bases between them. There are 16 residues in the CDR3.

J is TRBJ2-5 and V is TRBV5-1; D not certain. From germline, CDR1 is SGHRS and CDR2 YFSETQ. The CDR3 runs to 13 residues. V was clipped by 4 bases and J by 4 bases, with 11 bases between them. CDR3 DNA sequence: TGCGCCAGCAGCCCCGAAACGGTAGAGACCCAGTACTTC. Its protein product is CASSPETVETQYF.

V and J are TRBV28 and TRBJ2-2; no firm D call. Germline CDR1 MDHEN, CDR2 SYDVKM. The CDR3 extends over 13 amino acids. Trimming took 3 bases from V and 3 from J, leaving 5 bases between them. The CDR3 here is CASSFADTGELFF. In DNA, the CDR3 is TGTGCCAGCAGTTTTGCAGACACCGGGGAGCTGTTTTTT.

V gene TRBV18 combines with J gene TRBJ2-2, with unresolved D. The V end was cut by 5 bases, the J end by 6 bases, with 10 bases between. Germline V gene sequence: CDR1 KGHSH, CDR2 LQKENI. The CDR3 is 13 residues long. The CDR3 region has the DNA TGTGCCAGCTCAGAGGCCGTCGCCGGGGAGCTGTTTTTT. This gives the protein CASSEAVAGELFF.

A remark on this clone: The sample has other DNA sequences that encode this CDR3 too. This chain links TRBV29-1 with TRBJ2-7; tentative D call: TRBD1 (5 bases). V was pared by 6 bases and J by 2 bases, with 8 bases between. The CDR3 length is 11 residues. Germline assignment: CDR1 SQVTM and CDR2 ANQGSEA. CDR3: CSVRGTYEQYF. The CDR3, as DNA: TGCAGCGTAAGGGGAACCTACGAGCAGTACTTC.

The chain combines TRBV9 with TRBJ2-3; 8 nucleotides match TRBD1. V was clipped by 1 base and J by 0 bases; unmatched bases: 7. This CDR3 has 17 residues. Per the germline V gene, CDR1 is SGDLS and CDR2 is YYNGEE. This CDR3 reads CASSVPRTGLSTDTQYF. CDR3 sequence (DNA): TGTGCCAGCAGCGTACCAAGGACAGGGCTTAGCACAGATACGCAGTATTTT.

On this clone: Different DNA sequences within this sample yield the same CDR3. The chain has TRBV28 and TRBJ1-4, with D perhaps TRBD1 (5 bases). Trimming removed 3 bases at V and 0 bases at J, with 8 bases between. This CDR3 comprises 15 residues. CDR1 and CDR2 from the germline V gene are MDHEN and SYDVKM. The CDR3 loop is CASSFWGATNEKLFF. The CDR3 coding sequence is TGTGCCAGCAGTTTCTGGGGCGCAACTAATGAAAAACTGTTTTTT.

The rearrangement uses TRBV5-4 and TRBJ1-1; D possibly corresponds to TRBD1 (5 bases). CDR1 SGHNT and CDR2 YYREEE come from the germline V gene (reference sequence). The CDR3 consists of 15 residues. V gave up 4 bases and J gave up 5 bases, with 18 bases separating them. CDR3 sequence reads: CASSLFGGAFTEAFF. Here the CDR3 DNA reads TGTGCCAGCAGCCTCTTCGGCGGGGCGTTTACTGAAGCTTTCTTT.